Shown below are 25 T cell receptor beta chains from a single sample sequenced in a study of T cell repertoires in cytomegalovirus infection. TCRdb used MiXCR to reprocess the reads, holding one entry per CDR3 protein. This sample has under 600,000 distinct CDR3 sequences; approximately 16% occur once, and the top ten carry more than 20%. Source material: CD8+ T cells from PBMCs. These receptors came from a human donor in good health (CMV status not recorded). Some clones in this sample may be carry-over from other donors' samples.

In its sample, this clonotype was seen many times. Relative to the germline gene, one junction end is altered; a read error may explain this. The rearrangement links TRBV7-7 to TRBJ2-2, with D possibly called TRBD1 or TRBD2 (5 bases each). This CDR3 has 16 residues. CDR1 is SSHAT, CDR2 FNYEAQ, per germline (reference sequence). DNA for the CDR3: TGTGCTAGCAGCCTAGAGGTGGGACGACTCACCGGGGAGCTGTTTTTT. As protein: CASSLEVGRLTGELFF.

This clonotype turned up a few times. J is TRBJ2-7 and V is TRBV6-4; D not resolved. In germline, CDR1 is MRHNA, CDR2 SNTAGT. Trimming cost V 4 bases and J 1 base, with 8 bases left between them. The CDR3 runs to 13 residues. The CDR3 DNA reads TGTGCCAGCAGTGCCATCTATTCCTACGAGCAGTACTTC. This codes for CASSAIYSYEQYF.

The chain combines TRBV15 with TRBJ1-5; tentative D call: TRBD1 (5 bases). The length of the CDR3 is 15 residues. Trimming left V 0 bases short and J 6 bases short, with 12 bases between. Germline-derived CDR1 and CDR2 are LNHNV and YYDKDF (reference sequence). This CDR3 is CATSRDRGPAQPQHF. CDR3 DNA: TGTGCCACCAGCAGAGATCGGGGCCCCGCTCAGCCCCAGCATTTT.

In DNA form, the CDR3 reads TGTGCCAGCAGGGGGCCAAGGCTGTTTTTT. Translated, it gives CASRGPRLFF. The rearrangement joins TRBV12-3 or TRBV12-4 to TRBJ1-4; D is possibly TRBD1 (5 bases). V lost 6 bases and J lost 14, with 10 bases in between. The CDR3 has 10 amino acids.

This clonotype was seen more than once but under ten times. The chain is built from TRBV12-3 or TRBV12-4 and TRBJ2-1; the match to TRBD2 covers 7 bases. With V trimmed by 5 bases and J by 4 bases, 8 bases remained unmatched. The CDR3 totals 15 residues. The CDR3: CASSPPSGAYNEQFF. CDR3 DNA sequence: TGTGCCAGCAGTCCCCCCAGCGGGGCTTACAATGAGCAGTTCTTC.

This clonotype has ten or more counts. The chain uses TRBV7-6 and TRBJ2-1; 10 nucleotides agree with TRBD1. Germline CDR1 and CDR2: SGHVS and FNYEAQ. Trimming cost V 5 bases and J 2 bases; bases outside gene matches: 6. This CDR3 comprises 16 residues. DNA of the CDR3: TGTGCCAGCAGCGTCGGGACAGGGGTCCCCTACAATGAGCAGTTCTTC. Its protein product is CASSVGTGVPYNEQFF.

CDR3 protein: CATAPSGETTEAFF. CDR3 DNA: TGTGCCACCGCTCCGTCCGGGGAAACGACTGAAGCTTTCTTT. The chain is built from TRBV27 and TRBJ1-1; D not resolved. In germline, CDR1 is MNHEY, CDR2 SMNVEV (reference sequence). CDR3 size: 14 residues. V was shortened by 10 bases and J by 5 bases, with 20 bases between the two germline ends.

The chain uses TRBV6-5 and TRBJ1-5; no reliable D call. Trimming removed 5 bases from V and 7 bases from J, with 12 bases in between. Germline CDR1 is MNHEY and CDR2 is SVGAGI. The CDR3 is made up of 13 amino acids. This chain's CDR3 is CASSVSDRQPQHF. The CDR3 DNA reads TGTGCCAGCAGTGTCTCGGATAGGCAGCCCCAGCATTTT.

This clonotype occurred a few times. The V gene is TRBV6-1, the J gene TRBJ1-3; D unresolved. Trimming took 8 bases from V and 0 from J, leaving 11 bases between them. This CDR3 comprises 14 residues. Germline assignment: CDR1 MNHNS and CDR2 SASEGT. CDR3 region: CASPATSSGNTIYF. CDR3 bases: TGTGCCAGCCCCGCTACGAGCTCTGGAAACACCATATATTTT.

CDR3 in amino acids: CASSGQGPSYEQYF. The CDR3 DNA reads as TGTGCCAGCAGTGGACAGGGACCCTCCTACGAGCAGTACTTC. The rearrangement links TRBV12-3 or TRBV12-4 to TRBJ2-7, with 8 nucleotides matching TRBD1. The CDR3 has 14 residues. Trimming at V came to 5 bases and at J to 0 bases, leaving 3 bases not matched to a gene.

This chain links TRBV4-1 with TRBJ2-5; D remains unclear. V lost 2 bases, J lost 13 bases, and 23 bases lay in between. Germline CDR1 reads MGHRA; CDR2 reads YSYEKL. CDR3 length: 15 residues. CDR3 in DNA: TGCGCCAGCAGCCAAACCGAATATACAGAAGAGACCACGTACTTC. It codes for CASSQTEYTEETTYF.

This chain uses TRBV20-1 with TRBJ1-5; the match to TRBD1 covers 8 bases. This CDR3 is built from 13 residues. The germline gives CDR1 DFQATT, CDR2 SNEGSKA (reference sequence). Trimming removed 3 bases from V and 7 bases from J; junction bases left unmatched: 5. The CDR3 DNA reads TGCAGTGCTAGGGGTCAGGGGGCACAGCCCCAGCATTTT. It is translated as CSARGQGAQPQHF.

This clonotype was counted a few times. The CDR3 here is CASSQGTGRYGYTF. The CDR3 DNA sequence: TGCGCCAGCAGCCAAGGGACAGGGCGCTATGGCTACACCTTC. V gene TRBV4-3 combines with J gene TRBJ1-2, with 8 bases that match TRBD1. Germline CDR1 reads LGHNA; CDR2 reads YSLEER. The V and J ends lost 1 base and 4 bases, in that order; junction bases with no gene match: 2. This CDR3 spans 14 amino acids.

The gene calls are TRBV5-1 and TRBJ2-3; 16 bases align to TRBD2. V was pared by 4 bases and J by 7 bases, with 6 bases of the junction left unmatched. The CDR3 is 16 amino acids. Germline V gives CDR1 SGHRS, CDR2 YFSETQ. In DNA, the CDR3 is TGCGCCAGCAGCGAGGGACTAGCGGGAGGGCCAAATACGCAGTATTTT. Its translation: CASSEGLAGGPNTQYF.

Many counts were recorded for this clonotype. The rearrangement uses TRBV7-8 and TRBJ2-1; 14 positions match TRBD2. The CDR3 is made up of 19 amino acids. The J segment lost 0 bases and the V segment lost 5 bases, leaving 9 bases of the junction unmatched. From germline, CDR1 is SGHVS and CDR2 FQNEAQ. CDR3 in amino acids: CASSPGLAGGSSSYNEQFF. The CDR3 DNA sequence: TGTGCCAGCAGCCCCGGACTAGCGGGGGGTTCAAGCTCCTACAATGAGCAGTTCTTC.

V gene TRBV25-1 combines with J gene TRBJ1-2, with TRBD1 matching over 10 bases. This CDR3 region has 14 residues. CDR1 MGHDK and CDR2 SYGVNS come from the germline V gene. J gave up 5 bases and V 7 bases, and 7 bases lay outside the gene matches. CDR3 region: CASMTGGAGYGYTF. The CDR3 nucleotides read TGTGCCAGCATGACAGGGGGCGCGGGGTATGGCTACACCTTC.

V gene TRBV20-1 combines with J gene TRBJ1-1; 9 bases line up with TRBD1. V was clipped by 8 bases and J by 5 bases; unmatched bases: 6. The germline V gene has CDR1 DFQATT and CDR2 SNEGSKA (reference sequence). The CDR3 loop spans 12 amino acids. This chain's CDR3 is CSNFDRGTEAFF. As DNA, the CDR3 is TGCAGTAACTTTGACAGGGGGACTGAAGCTTTCTTT.

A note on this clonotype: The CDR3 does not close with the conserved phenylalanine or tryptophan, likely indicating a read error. The CDR3 sequence: CASSLGYFTPTGLGSGYTV. CDR3 coding DNA: TGTGCCAGCAGCTTAGGGTACTTCACTCCGACAGGGTTGGGTAGTGGCTACACCGTC. V usage is TRBV7-2 and J usage is TRBJ1-2, with 7 bases aligning to TRBD1. CDR1 and CDR2 (germline): SGHTA, FQGNSA. J was trimmed by 7 bases and V by 1 base; bases with no gene match: 21. The CDR3 loop spans 19 amino acids.

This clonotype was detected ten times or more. CDR3 region: CASSFGGRNEQFF. CDR3 nucleotide sequence: TGTGCCAGCAGTTTTGGGGGGAGGAATGAGCAGTTCTTC. This sequence joins TRBV27 and TRBJ2-1, with D possibly TRBD2 on 6 matching bases. This CDR3 region has 13 residues. CDR1 and CDR2 (germline): MNHEY, SMNVEV (reference sequence). V lost 3 bases and J 7 bases, leaving 10 bases between the germline ends.

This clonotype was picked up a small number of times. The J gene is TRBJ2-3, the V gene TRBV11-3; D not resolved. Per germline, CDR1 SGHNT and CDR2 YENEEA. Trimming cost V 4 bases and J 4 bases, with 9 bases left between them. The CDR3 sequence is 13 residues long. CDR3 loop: CASSSLDADTQYF. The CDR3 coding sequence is TGTGCCAGCAGCTCGCTAGACGCAGATACGCAGTATTTT.

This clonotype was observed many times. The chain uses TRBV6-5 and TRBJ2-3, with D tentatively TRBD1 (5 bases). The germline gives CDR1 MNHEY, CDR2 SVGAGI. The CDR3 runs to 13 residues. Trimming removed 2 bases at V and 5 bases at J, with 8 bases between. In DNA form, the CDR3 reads TGTGCCAGCAGTTACGGGCAGGGAGATACGCAGTATTTT. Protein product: CASSYGQGDTQYF.

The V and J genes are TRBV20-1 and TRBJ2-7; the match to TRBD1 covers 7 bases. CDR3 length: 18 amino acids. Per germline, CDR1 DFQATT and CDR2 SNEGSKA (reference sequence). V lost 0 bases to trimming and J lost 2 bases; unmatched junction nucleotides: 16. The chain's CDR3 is CSARDPLPDRNFTYEQYF. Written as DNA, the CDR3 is TGCAGTGCTAGAGATCCTCTGCCGGACAGGAACTTCACCTACGAGCAGTACTTC.

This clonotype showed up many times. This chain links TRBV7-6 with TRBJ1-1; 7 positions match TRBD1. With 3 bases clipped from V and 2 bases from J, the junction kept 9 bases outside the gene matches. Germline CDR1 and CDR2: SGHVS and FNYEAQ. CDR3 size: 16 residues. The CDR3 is CASSLRSGTDNTEAFF. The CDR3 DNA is TGTGCCAGCAGCTTGCGGTCCGGGACAGATAACACTGAAGCTTTCTTT.

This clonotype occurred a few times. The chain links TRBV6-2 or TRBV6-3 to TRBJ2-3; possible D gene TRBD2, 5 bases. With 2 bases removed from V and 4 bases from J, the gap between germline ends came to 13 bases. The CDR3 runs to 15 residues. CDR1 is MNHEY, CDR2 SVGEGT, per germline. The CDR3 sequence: CASSYARLLADTQYF. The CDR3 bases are TGTGCCAGCAGTTACGCCCGTTTACTAGCAGATACGCAGTATTTT.

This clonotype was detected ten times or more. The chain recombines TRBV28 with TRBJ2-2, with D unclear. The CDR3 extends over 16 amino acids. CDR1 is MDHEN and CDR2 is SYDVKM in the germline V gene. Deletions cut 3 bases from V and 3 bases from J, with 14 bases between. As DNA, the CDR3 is TGTGCCAGCAGTTTTATTGTCCCAACCGACACCGGGGAGCTGTTTTTT. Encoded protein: CASSFIVPTDTGELFF.